The present T cell receptor (beta chain) was sequenced within a study of shared clonotypes between healthy human individuals. The sorted-subset replicate PCRs were given around 200 ng DNA, which is roughly 30,000 T cell genomes. The table came from immunoSEQ multiplex PCR; TCRdb's copy has only in-frame clones and leaves some out. In the table there are over 700,000 clones, 55% to 80% of which are singletons. This CDR3 has 13 residues. The germline V and J ends were trimmed by 3 bases and 4 bases, with 8 bases remaining between them. Germline CDR1 and CDR2: SEHNR and FQNEAQ (reference sequence). The chain couples TRBV7-9 to TRBJ2-3, with D uncertain. The sequence was obtained from a young woman in good health. The sequenced sample consisted of memory CD4+ T cells sorted from blood. Stated subset: CD45RA-negative fraction. The CDR3 loop is CASSLGAADTQYF. CDR3 DNA sequence: TGTGCCAGCAGCTTGGGTGCCGCAGATACGCAGTATTTT.